These 19 T cell receptor beta chains were sequenced from one sample in a study of cytomegalovirus exposure and HLA in healthy donors (dated by TCRdb to 2017 to 2019). The library was built by means of the immunoSEQ multiplex PCR assay. For the multiplex PCR, a mixture combining 60 forward primers for TCR Vbeta segments and 13 reverse primers for TCR Jbeta segments was used. The immuneACCESS repertoire file appears here via TCRdb, limited to in-frame rearrangements. These files lack a portion of the clones; in checked studies, under half of the deficit traces to unresolved V genes, and the cause of the others is not known. Across this sample there are about 140,000 clones, with about 79% seen only once. 2.8% of the sample goes to the ten largest clones. Source material: PBMCs. The source is a male donor in good health and CMV-seronegative.

This chain connects TRBV27 to TRBJ2-3; D gene unclear. The CDR3 sequence is 12 residues long. Germline V lookup: CDR1 MNHEY, CDR2 SMNVEV (reference sequence). V gave up 3 bases and J gave up 8 bases, with 9 bases separating them. The CDR3 reads CASSLQRGTQYF. In DNA form, the CDR3 reads TGTGCCAGCAGTTTGCAGCGAGGTACGCAGTATTTT.

This clone was detected a few times. The rearrangement uses TRBV10-3 and TRBJ1-5; D possibly corresponds to TRBD1 (5 bases). This CDR3 comprises 16 residues. V was trimmed by 4 bases and J by 0 bases, leaving 13 bases between them. Looked up from germline, CDR1 is ENHRY and CDR2 is SYGVKD. CDR3 DNA sequence: TGTGCCATCAGTGTCGGAGACAGTTATAGCAATCAGCCCCAGCATTTT. It translates to CAISVGDSYSNQPQHF.

About this clone: At the DNA level, this CDR3 is encoded by other sequences in the same sample as well. CDR3 nucleotides: TGTGCCAGCAGCCGCGGCTACGAGCAGTACTTC. This gives the protein CASSRGYEQYF. The chain has TRBV6-5 and TRBJ2-7, with no clear D. Trimming took 6 bases from V and 3 from J, leaving 6 bases between them. The germline CDR1 and CDR2 sequences are MNHEY and SVGAGI. The CDR3 is 11 amino acids.

The chain uses TRBV2 and TRBJ2-2; TRBD2 aligns across 15 bases. Per the germline V gene, CDR1 is SNHLY and CDR2 is FYNNEI. Trimming removed 6 bases from V and 4 bases from J; junction bases left unmatched: 6. This CDR3 is built from 17 residues. The chain's CDR3 is CASSGLAGGPSTGELFF. CDR3 nucleotides: TGTGCCAGCAGCGGACTAGCGGGGGGGCCGAGCACCGGGGAGCTGTTTTTT.

The table lists this clone with a few counts. The rearrangement joins TRBV5-6 to TRBJ1-1, with a tentative D call TRBD1 (5 bases). Looked up from germline, CDR1 is SGHDT and CDR2 is YYEEEE. V was clipped by 0 bases and J by 7 bases, with 7 bases between them. This CDR3 spans 12 amino acids. CDR3 DNA sequence: TGTGCCAGCAGCTTGGTTACAGGTGAAGCTTTCTTT. Protein: CASSLVTGEAFF.

This sequence joins TRBV9 and TRBJ2-2; TRBD2 might be the D (6 bases). Between the trimmed V and J ends, which lost 3 bases and 6 bases, there was a span of 15 bases. CDR3 length equals 15 residues. Germline V gene sequence: CDR1 SGDLS, CDR2 YYNGEE. The chain's CDR3 is CASSERGWSAGELFF. CDR3 coding DNA: TGTGCCAGCAGCGAACGGGGGTGGAGCGCCGGGGAGCTGTTTTTT.

V usage is TRBV6-6 and J usage is TRBJ2-5, with TRBD1 identical over 7 bases. In germline, CDR1 is MNHNY, CDR2 SVGAGI (reference sequence). This CDR3 comprises 13 residues. The trim removed 7 bases at V and 5 bases at J, leaving 7 bases unmatched. The DNA of the CDR3 is TGTGCCAGCACTGGACAGGTTGGCGAGACCCAGTACTTC. It translates to CASTGQVGETQYF.

CDR3 sequence reads: CASSIKGRANTEAFF. The CDR3, as DNA: TGTGCCAGTAGTATAAAAGGGAGGGCGAACACTGAAGCTTTCTTT. This chain links TRBV19 with TRBJ1-1; the D is unclear. The germline CDR1 and CDR2 sequences are LNHDA and SQIVND (reference sequence). V dropped 2 bases and J dropped 1 base, with 11 bases sitting between them. The CDR3 totals 15 residues.

This chain connects TRBV18 to TRBJ2-7; 8 bases match TRBD2. This CDR3 is built from 14 residues. Germline V lookup: CDR1 KGHSH, CDR2 LQKENI. The trim removed 3 bases at V and 5 bases at J, leaving 6 bases unmatched. The CDR3 bases are TGTGCCAGCTCACCGGGGACTAGTTCCCACGAGCAGTACTTC. Amino acids: CASSPGTSSHEQYF.

The gene calls are TRBV13 and TRBJ2-5; a weak D match, TRBD2 (5 bases). The germline gives CDR1 PRHDT, CDR2 FYEKMQ (reference sequence). This CDR3 is built from 11 residues. The germline V and J ends were trimmed by 5 bases and 6 bases, with 7 bases remaining between them. The CDR3 is CASSTGKTQYF. The DNA for the CDR3 is TGTGCCAGCAGCACCGGGAAGACCCAGTACTTC. The full variable domain, with the rest looked up from reference TRBV13 and TRBJ2-5, is AAGVIQSPRHLIKEKRETATLKCYPIPRHDTVYWYQQGPGQDPQFLISFYEKMQSDKGSIPDRFSAQQFSDYHSELNMSSLELGDSALYFCASSTGKTQYFGPGTRLLVL.

The chain employs TRBV4-3 and TRBJ2-7, with TRBD1 identical over 7 bases. After removal of 3 bases from V and 2 bases from J, the junction contained 7 bases not matched to a gene. The CDR3 sequence is 15 residues long. CDR1 LGHNA and CDR2 YSLEER come from the germline V gene. In DNA, the CDR3 is TGCGCCAGCAGCCAGGGTAAGGGGGCACCCTACGAGCAGTACTTC. The encoded protein is CASSQGKGAPYEQYF.

The gene calls are TRBV5-1 and TRBJ2-1; D call uncertain. The V end lost 7 bases, the J end lost 5 bases, and 16 bases lay between the germline ends. This CDR3 contains 14 residues. Germline V gene data show CDR1 as SGHRS and CDR2 as YFSETQ. This CDR3 reads CASSPLVADNEQFF. In nucleotides, the CDR3 is TGCGCCAGCTCCCCTCTGGTGGCTGACAATGAGCAGTTCTTC.

Concerning this clone: The germline gene is not matched at one end of the junction; a read error may be the cause. The sample holds other DNA sequences that translate to the same CDR3. The chain joins TRBV5-3 to TRBJ2-5, with 12 bases aligning to TRBD2. TRBV5-3 is annotated as an ORF whose role is uncertain. This CDR3 contains 16 residues. CDR3 DNA: TGTGCCCGAAGCCTGCGACTAGCGGGAGACGCAGAGACCCAGTACTTC. It codes for CARSLRLAGDAETQYF.

The chain carries TRBV19 and TRBJ2-7; tentatively, D is TRBD1 (6 bases). Trimming left V 2 bases short and J 0 bases short, with 14 bases between. CDR1 is LNHDA, CDR2 SQIVND, per germline (reference sequence). The CDR3 length is 16 residues. The CDR3 DNA reads as TGTGCCAGTAGTATATCTTTGGACAGCCTCTCCTACGAGCAGTACTTC. The encoded protein is CASSISLDSLSYEQYF.

This chain connects TRBV25-1 to TRBJ2-1; D possibly corresponds to TRBD2 (7 bases). The CDR3 is 16 amino acids. Germline CDR1 reads MGHDK; CDR2 reads SYGVNS. Deletions cut 1 base from V and 6 bases from J, with 16 bases between. The CDR3 sequence: CASSEWGGRGGNEQFF. CDR3 in DNA: TGTGCCAGCAGTGAATGGGGGGGGCGTGGGGGCAATGAGCAGTTCTTC.

V is TRBV19 and J is TRBJ1-1, with a weak D call TRBD1 (5 bases). Germline V gene lookup returns CDR1 LNHDA and CDR2 SQIVND (reference sequence). CDR3 size: 16 residues. V lost 1 base and J 3 bases, leaving 15 bases between the germline ends. In DNA form, the CDR3 reads TGTGCCAGTAGTATAGGGGACCAGGGAGGTTACACTGAAGCTTTCTTT. It translates to CASSIGDQGGYTEAFF.

The chain recombines TRBV7-2 with TRBJ2-7; 8 nucleotides align to TRBD1. The V and J ends lost 0 bases and 0 bases, in that order; junction bases with no gene match: 10. CDR1 is SGHTA, CDR2 FQGNSA, per germline. The CDR3 runs 18 residues. CDR3 sequence: CASSLASTTGGSSYEQYF. CDR3 bases: TGTGCCAGCAGCTTAGCATCAACAACAGGGGGTAGCTCCTACGAGCAGTACTTC.

The chain couples TRBV10-3 to TRBJ1-4; no clear D gene. Looked up from germline, CDR1 is ENHRY and CDR2 is SYGVKD. CDR3 length: 13 amino acids. The V gene lost 6 bases and the J gene lost 4 bases, with 9 bases spanning the gap. The CDR3 region is CAIRGSDNEKLFF. DNA for the CDR3: TGTGCCATCAGGGGCAGTGATAATGAAAAACTGTTTTTT.

The V gene is TRBV28, the J gene TRBJ1-2; D remains ambiguous. The germline V gene has CDR1 MDHEN and CDR2 SYDVKM. V was trimmed by 2 bases and J by 2 bases, leaving 3 bases between them. CDR3 size: 12 residues. CDR3 sequence: CASSLPNYGYTF. CDR3 in DNA: TGTGCCAGCAGTTTACCAAACTATGGCTACACCTTC.